Listed below are T cell receptor beta chains from one sample, sequenced in a study of blood T cell repertoires in COVID-19. TCRdb's copy holds only in-frame clones and misses some; the assay was immunoSEQ multiplex PCR. This table has about 130,000 clones, around 85% appearing once. Specimen: peripheral blood. Receptors originate from a woman older than 75 with acute or convalescent COVID-19. CDR3s include the opening cysteine and the closing phenylalanine or tryptophan. D genes are given only for firm matches. Size values are once, few and many counts, or a class for expanded clones, and some rows have none.

v_call: TRBV9
clone_size: .
d_call: .
j_call: TRBJ1-2
cdr3_nt: TGTGCCAGCAGCGTAGATGGGGGCGACTATGGCTACACCTTC
cdr3_aa: CASSVDGGDYGYTF

v_call: TRBV4-2
clone_size: once
d_call: .
j_call: TRBJ2-5
cdr3_nt: TGTGCCAGCAGCCAAGAAGTTGACTTCCAAGAGACCCAGTACTTC
cdr3_aa: CASSQEVDFQETQYF

v_call: TRBV24-1
clone_size: .
d_call: .
j_call: TRBJ1-2
cdr3_nt: TGTGCCACCAGTGACCCGACAACAAACTATGGCTACACCTTC
cdr3_aa: CATSDPTTNYGYTF

v_call: TRBV5-1
clone_size: once
d_call: .
j_call: TRBJ1-5
cdr3_nt: TGCGCCAGCAGCTTGGACGCGTTTAGCAATCAGCCCCAGCATTTT
cdr3_aa: CASSLDAFSNQPQHF

v_call: TRBV10-3
clone_size: .
d_call: .
j_call: TRBJ1-1
cdr3_nt: TGTGCCATCAGTGGACAGATGAACACTGAAGCTTTCTTT
cdr3_aa: CAISGQMNTEAFF

v_call: TRBV2
clone_size: .
d_call: TRBD2
j_call: TRBJ2-7
cdr3_nt: TGTGCCAGCAGTAAGACCGGGGAGGGGTTAACCTACGAGCAGTACTTC
cdr3_aa: CASSKTGEGLTYEQYF

v_call: TRBV20-1
clone_size: .
d_call: .
j_call: TRBJ1-2
cdr3_nt: TGCAGTGCTAGAGTCATTGGCTACACCTTC
cdr3_aa: CSARVIGYTF

v_call: TRBV9
clone_size: .
d_call: TRBD1
j_call: TRBJ2-1
cdr3_nt: TGTGCCAGCAGTGCTTACGGGACAGGGGCGTTTAGCTCCTACAATGAGCAGTTCTTC
cdr3_aa: CASSAYGTGAFSSYNEQFF

v_call: TRBV2
clone_size: .
d_call: TRBD1
j_call: TRBJ1-4
cdr3_nt: TGTGCCAGCAGTCGGGGACAGGGAGATGAAAAACTGTTTTTT
cdr3_aa: CASSRGQGDEKLFF

v_call: TRBV3-1/TRBV3-2
clone_size: .
d_call: .
j_call: TRBJ1-3
cdr3_nt: TGTGCCAGCAGCATCCGACAGTCCAGCTCTGGAAACACCATATATTTT
cdr3_aa: CASSIRQSSSGNTIYF

v_call: TRBV4-2
clone_size: .
d_call: TRBD2
j_call: TRBJ2-5
cdr3_nt: TGTGCCAGCAGCCAAATCATAGCGGGCCAAGAGACCCAGTACTTC
cdr3_aa: CASSQIIAGQETQYF

v_call: TRBV7-8
clone_size: .
d_call: TRBD1
j_call: TRBJ1-1
cdr3_nt: TGTGCCAGCAGTTCTGGGCAGGGGGCGCTAGATGAAGCTTTCTTT
cdr3_aa: CASSSGQGALDEAFF

v_call: TRBV30
clone_size: .
d_call: .
j_call: TRBJ2-5
cdr3_nt: TGTGCCTGGAGTTGGGGTCGCGGGGAGACCCAGTACTTC
cdr3_aa: CAWSWGRGETQYF

v_call: TRBV5-4
clone_size: .
d_call: TRBD2
j_call: TRBJ2-1
cdr3_nt: TGTGCCAGCAGCCTACCCAAAGCGGGGCACAATGAGCAGTTCTTC
cdr3_aa: CASSLPKAGHNEQFF

v_call: TRBV7-9
clone_size: .
d_call: TRBD1
j_call: TRBJ1-1
cdr3_nt: TGTGCCAGCAGGTACAGGGGTAATAACACTGAAGCTTTCTTT
cdr3_aa: CASRYRGNNTEAFF

v_call: TRBV2
clone_size: .
d_call: .
j_call: TRBJ2-7
cdr3_nt: TGTGCCAGCAGGGGCCAATTGGGGCGCGTCTACGAGCAGTACTTC
cdr3_aa: CASRGQLGRVYEQYF

v_call: TRBV19
clone_size: .
d_call: .
j_call: TRBJ1-5
cdr3_nt: TGTGCCAGTAGTATGAGGGAAGGGCGATATAGCAATCAGCCCCAGCATTTT
cdr3_aa: CASSMREGRYSNQPQHF

v_call: TRBV25-1
clone_size: .
d_call: .
j_call: TRBJ1-4
cdr3_nt: TGTGCCAGCAGGACAGATGAAAAACTGTTTTTT
cdr3_aa: CASRTDEKLFF

v_call: TRBV15
clone_size: once
d_call: .
j_call: TRBJ1-5
cdr3_nt: TGTGCCACCAGCAGAGGTCAGATGAGCAATCAGCCCCAGCATTTT
cdr3_aa: CATSRGQMSNQPQHF

v_call: TRBV2
clone_size: .
d_call: .
j_call: TRBJ1-6
cdr3_nt: TGTGCCAGCAGCCACCGGGAACCGCGCTCTTCACCCCTCCACTTT
cdr3_aa: CASSHREPRSSPLHF

v_call: TRBV20-1
clone_size: .
d_call: .
j_call: TRBJ1-2
cdr3_nt: TGCAGTGCTAGGGGCCACTATGGCTACACCTTC
cdr3_aa: CSARGHYGYTF